Given below is one T cell receptor beta chain in context. Its antigen is undetermined. The sample belongs to a study of post-analysis software for immune sequencing data. Study-wide points: The study found significantly lower normalized Chao1 diversity in multiple sclerosis patients than in controls. There were roughly 5 TRBV segments more frequent in patients than controls, and TRBV5-6, TRBV5-1 and TRBV20-1 were among them.

Per the germline V gene, CDR1 is LNHDA and CDR2 is SQIVND (reference sequence). The CDR3 covers 17 residues. V shed 4 bases, J shed 3 bases, and the junction held 10 bases outside the gene matches. The library was made from cDNA and included unique molecular identifiers. Roughly 500,000 cDNA molecules were obtained per 1 to 10 million input T cells. TCRdb reprocessed the PCR reads via MiXCR and lists one record per CDR3 protein. The profile shows hundreds of thousands of distinct CDR3 sequences, around 50% of them singletons. The clonotype originates from a girl aged 5-17 years with multiple sclerosis. The gene calls are TRBV19 and TRBJ1-5; 9 positions agree with TRBD1. Sequencing was performed on blood. CDR3 amino acids: CASSTTSGTGHNQPQHF. The CDR3 region has the DNA TGTGCCAGTAGTACCACCTCGGGGACAGGGCACAATCAGCCCCAGCATTTT. Drawing the rest from reference TRBV19 and TRBJ1-5, the complete variable domain is DGGITQSPKYLFRKEGQNVTLSCEQNLNHDAMYWYRQDPGQGLRLIYYSQIVNDFQKGDIAEGYSVSREKKESFPLTVTSAQKNPTAFYLCASSTTSGTGHNQPQHFGDGTRLSIL.